This TCR beta chain comes out of a study of molecular identifiers for immune sequencing clone quantification. Points from the study as a whole: More than 98% of effector molecules, versus under 1% of naive-cell molecules, belonged to clones above 20 RNA copies.

TCRdb reprocessed the PCR reads with MiXCR, giving one entry per CDR3 protein. The sample gives hundreds of thousands of distinct CDR3 sequences, about 25% of which show up once; 0.78% is in the top ten. A note on this clonotype: Its antigen is not identified.

Deletions cut 4 bases from V and 3 bases from J, with 22 bases between. Germline-derived CDR1 and CDR2 are MNHEY and SMNVEV (reference sequence). The CDR3 runs to 18 residues. Sorted naive CD8 T cells were those defined as CD8+CD4-CCR7+CD45RA+. The material sequenced was naive CD8+ T cells from blood, with Jurkat cell RNA spiked in. Subset: FACS-sorted CD8+CD4-CCR7+CD45RA+ naive T cells. The origin of this receptor is a human donor in good health. Some libraries in this study had Jurkat cell RNA spiked in. The chain recombines TRBV27 with TRBJ1-5, with D possibly TRBD1 on 5 matching bases. CDR3 in amino acids: CASSSLSPPGGINQPQHF. The CDR3 DNA sequence: TGTGCCAGCAGTTCGTTGTCCCCGCCGGGGGGTATCAATCAGCCCCAGCATTTT.